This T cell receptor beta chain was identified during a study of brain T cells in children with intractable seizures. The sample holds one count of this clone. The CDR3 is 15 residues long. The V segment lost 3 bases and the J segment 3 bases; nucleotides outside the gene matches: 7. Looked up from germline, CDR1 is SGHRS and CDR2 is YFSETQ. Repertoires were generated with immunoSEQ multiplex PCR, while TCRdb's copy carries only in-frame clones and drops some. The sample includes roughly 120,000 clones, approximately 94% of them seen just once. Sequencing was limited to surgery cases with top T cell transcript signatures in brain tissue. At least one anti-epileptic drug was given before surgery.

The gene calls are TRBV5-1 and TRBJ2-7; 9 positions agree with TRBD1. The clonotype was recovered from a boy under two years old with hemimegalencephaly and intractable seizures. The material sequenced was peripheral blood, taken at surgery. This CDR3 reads CASSWQTGGDYEQYF. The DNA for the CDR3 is TGCGCCAGCAGCTGGCAGACAGGGGGGGACTACGAGCAGTACTTC.